A single sample gave rise to the 11 T cell receptor beta chains below, sequenced in a study of PD-1 blockade in classical Hodgkin lymphoma. Every patient had relapsed following autologous stem cell transplantation, and cohorts differed in brentuximab vedotin exposure. Investigators isolated CD4+ T cells from thawed PBMCs through magnetic negative selection. Method: immunoSEQ multiplex PCR; TCRdb's copy keeps in-frame clones and lacks some. The sample shows nearly 25,000 clones, about four fifths of them seen only once. The sequencing used CD4+ T cells from blood, collected at baseline. The receptor set was obtained from a human donor with classical Hodgkin lymphoma.

As regards this clone: The junction and the germline gene differ at one end; a read error may be behind it. The gene calls are TRBV29-1 and TRBJ2-5, with 9 bases identical to TRBD1. The CDR3 extends over 14 amino acids. The germline V gene encodes CDR1 SQVTM and CDR2 ANQGSEA. The CDR3 nucleotides read TGCAGCGTCAGACCGGGACAGGGACAAGGGACCCAGTACTTC. The encoded protein is CSVRPGQGQGTQYF.

A single count supports this clone. The J gene is TRBJ2-1, the V gene TRBV7-2; a weak D match, TRBD2 (6 bases). The germline gives CDR1 SGHTA, CDR2 FQGNSA. The CDR3 is 15 amino acids. V lost 1 base and J lost 4, with 11 bases in between. CDR3 in amino acids: CASSLDSGEYNEQFF. Written as DNA, the CDR3 is TGTGCCAGCAGCTTAGATAGCGGCGAGTACAATGAGCAGTTCTTC.

The V call is TRBV11-2, the J call TRBJ1-2; 8 bases are a match to TRBD1. V shed 1 base, J shed 2 bases, and the junction held 0 bases outside the gene matches. Germline CDR1 reads SGHAT; CDR2 reads FQNNGV. The CDR3 runs 14 residues. CDR3 sequence reads: CASSLGTGNYGYTF. CDR3 sequence (DNA): TGTGCCAGCAGCTTAGGGACAGGGAACTATGGCTACACCTTC.

Worth noting for this clone: Other DNA sequences in this specimen translate into the identical CDR3. The chain is built from TRBV7-7 and TRBJ2-5; 16 bases map to TRBD2. Germline V gene sequence: CDR1 SSHAT, CDR2 FNYEAQ (reference sequence). This CDR3 is built from 16 residues. V shed 5 bases and J 5 bases; nucleotides not matched to a gene: 5. The CDR3 spells CASSPGLAGGRETQYF. In nucleotides, the CDR3 is TGTGCCAGCAGCCCGGGACTAGCGGGGGGGCGGGAGACCCAGTACTTC.

The chain combines TRBV7-2 with TRBJ2-2, with D maybe TRBD2 (6 bases). This CDR3 is 15 amino acids long. V gave up 7 bases and J gave up 4 bases, with 16 bases separating them. Germline values: CDR1 SGHTA, CDR2 FQGNSA. CDR3 DNA: TGTGCCAGCAACGGGGGACCAGGGAGCACCGGGGAGCTGTTTTTT. Amino acid sequence: CASNGGPGSTGELFF. Full variable domain (outside the CDR3, taken from reference TRBV7-2 and TRBJ2-2): GAGVSQSPSNKVTEKGKDVELRCDPISGHTALYWYRQSLGQGLEFLIYFQGNSAPDKSGLPSDRFSAERTGGSVSTLTIQRTQQEDSAVYLCASNGGPGSTGELFFGEGSRLTVL.

J is TRBJ1-1 and V is TRBV28; maybe TRBD1 (5 bases). From germline, CDR1 is MDHEN and CDR2 SYDVKM. V lost 3 bases, J lost 1 base, and 15 bases lay in between. The CDR3 loop spans 16 amino acids. The CDR3 DNA reads TGTGCCAGCAGTTTTCACTACGGGCAGGGGAACACTGAAGCTTTCTTT. Its protein is CASSFHYGQGNTEAFF.

The V call is TRBV6-5, the J call TRBJ1-6; D not resolved. Deletions cut 8 bases from V and 9 bases from J, with 17 bases between. The CDR3 consists of 14 residues. Per the germline V gene, CDR1 is MNHEY and CDR2 is SVGAGI. This CDR3 reads CASGRDQAGSPLHF. CDR3 in DNA: TGTGCCAGCGGTAGGGATCAGGCTGGTTCACCCCTCCACTTT.

This sequence joins TRBV6-5 and TRBJ1-1; D not resolved. Deletions cut 6 bases from V and 9 bases from J, with 20 bases between. Germline CDR1 reads MNHEY; CDR2 reads SVGAGI. CDR3 length: 14 amino acids. The CDR3 reads CASRKIAGVVKAFF. The CDR3 coding sequence is TGTGCCAGCAGAAAAATTGCAGGTGTGGTCAAAGCTTTCTTT.

The chain has TRBV5-1 and TRBJ1-2; 7 positions agree with TRBD1. V lost 4 bases and J lost 4; bases outside the gene matches: 13. The CDR3 consists of 16 residues. Germline V CDR1 and CDR2: SGHRS, YFSETQ. CDR3 protein: CASSPEFVDRAYGYTF. As DNA, the CDR3 is TGCGCCAGCAGCCCGGAATTCGTCGACAGGGCCTATGGCTACACCTTC.

V gene TRBV5-1 combines with J gene TRBJ2-1; D is uncertain. From germline, CDR1 is SGHRS and CDR2 YFSETQ. V was trimmed by 1 base and J by 6 bases, leaving 8 bases between them. The CDR3 length is 13 residues. CDR3 protein: CASSLWGSNEQFF. DNA of the CDR3: TGCGCCAGCAGCTTGTGGGGTTCCAATGAGCAGTTCTTC.

The chain has TRBV7-2 and TRBJ2-1; a possible D gene is TRBD2 (7 bases). Germline lookup yields CDR1 SGHTA and CDR2 FQGNSA. The CDR3 is 15 residues long. V dropped 5 bases and J dropped 7 bases, with 18 bases sitting between them. DNA of the CDR3: TGTGCCAGCAGCCGAAGTGGGGGGGCAGATAATGAGCAGTTCTTC. This gives the protein CASSRSGGADNEQFF.